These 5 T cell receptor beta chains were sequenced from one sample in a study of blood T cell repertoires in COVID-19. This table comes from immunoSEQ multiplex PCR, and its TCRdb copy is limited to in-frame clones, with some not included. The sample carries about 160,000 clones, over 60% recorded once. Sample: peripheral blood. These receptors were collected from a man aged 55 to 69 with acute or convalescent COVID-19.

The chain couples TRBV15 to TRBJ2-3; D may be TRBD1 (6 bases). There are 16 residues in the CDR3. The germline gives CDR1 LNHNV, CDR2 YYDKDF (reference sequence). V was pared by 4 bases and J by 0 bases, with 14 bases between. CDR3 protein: CATSTDPTGSTDTQYF. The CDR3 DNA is TGTGCCACCAGCACGGACCCTACAGGGAGCACAGATACGCAGTATTTT.

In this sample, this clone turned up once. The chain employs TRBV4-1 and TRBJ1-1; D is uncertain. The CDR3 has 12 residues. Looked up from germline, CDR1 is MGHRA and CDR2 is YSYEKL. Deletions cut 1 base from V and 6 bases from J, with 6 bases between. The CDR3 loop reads CASSQGPAEAFF. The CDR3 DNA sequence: TGCGCCAGCAGCCAAGGCCCAGCTGAAGCTTTCTTT.

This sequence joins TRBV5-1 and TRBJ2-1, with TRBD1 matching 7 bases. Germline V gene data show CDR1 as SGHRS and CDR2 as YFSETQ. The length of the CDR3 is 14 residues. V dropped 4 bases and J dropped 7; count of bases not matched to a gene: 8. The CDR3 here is CASSVSGQQNEQFF. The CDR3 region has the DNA TGCGCCAGCAGCGTATCGGGACAGCAAAATGAGCAGTTCTTC.

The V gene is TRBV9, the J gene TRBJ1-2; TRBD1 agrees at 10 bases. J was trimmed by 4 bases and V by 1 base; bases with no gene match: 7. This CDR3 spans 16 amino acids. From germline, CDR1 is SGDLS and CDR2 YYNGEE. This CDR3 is CASSVRGGTGAYGYTF. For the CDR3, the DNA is TGTGCCAGCAGCGTAAGGGGGGGGACAGGGGCCTATGGCTACACCTTC.

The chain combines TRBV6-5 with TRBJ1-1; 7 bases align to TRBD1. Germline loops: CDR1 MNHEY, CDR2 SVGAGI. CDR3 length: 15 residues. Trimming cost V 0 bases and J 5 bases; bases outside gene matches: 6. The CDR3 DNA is TGTGCCAGCAGTTACTCGAGGGGGCTGAGGACTGAAGCTTTCTTT. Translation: CASSYSRGLRTEAFF.